One and the same sample provided the 17 T cell receptor beta chains below, sequenced in a study of neurological immune-mediated disorders. TCRdb independently ran MiXCR on the 5' RACE reads; one entry per CDR3 protein. The data contain about 62,000 distinct CDR3 sequences, about 4% of them singletons. Sequencing was performed on PBMCs. The receptors derive from a woman in her fifties or sixties with multiple sclerosis.

On this clonotype: Germline and junction disagree at one end, which may indicate a read error. The rearrangement uses TRBV20-1 and TRBJ1-5; 7 nucleotides align to TRBD1. Germline V gene data show CDR1 as DFQATT and CDR2 as SNEGSKA (reference sequence). The CDR3 contains 13 residues. DNA for the CDR3: TGCAGTGCTAGTGGCAGGGGGGATCAGCCCCAGAATTTT. Its protein product is CSASGRGDQPQNF.

In its sample, this clonotype was seen many times. The gene calls are TRBV20-1 and TRBJ1-2; maybe TRBD1 (5 bases). Germline CDR1 reads DFQATT; CDR2 reads SNEGSKA (reference sequence). The CDR3 is made up of 13 amino acids. V was shortened by 5 bases and J by 6 bases, with 16 bases between the two germline ends. The CDR3 bases are TGCAGTGCTTCTTTTTGGGGCGGAGATGGCTACACCTTC. Translation gives CSASFWGGDGYTF.

The rearrangement uses TRBV7-2 and TRBJ2-7; D tentatively reads TRBD1 or TRBD2 (6 bases each). V was shortened by 5 bases and J by 7 bases, with 15 bases between the two germline ends. The germline CDR1 and CDR2 sequences are SGHTA and FQGNSA. CDR3 length equals 13 residues. CDR3 in amino acids: CASSPVGGKEQYF. For the CDR3, the DNA is TGTGCCAGCAGCCCCGTGGGGGGCAAGGAGCAGTACTTC.

The sample holds many counts of this clonotype. The V call is TRBV5-1, the J call TRBJ1-4, with TRBD1 matching 10 bases. With 3 bases clipped from V and 8 bases from J, the junction kept 7 bases outside the gene matches. This CDR3 has 15 amino acids. Germline-derived CDR1 and CDR2 are SGHRS and YFSETQ. This CDR3 is CASSWTGTGEEKLFF. Written as DNA, the CDR3 is TGCGCCAGCAGCTGGACCGGGACAGGGGAGGAAAAACTGTTTTTT.

This clonotype came up many times. The rearrangement uses TRBV29-1 and TRBJ2-5; TRBD2 matches at 14 bases. Germline CDR1 SQVTM, CDR2 ANQGSEA. This CDR3 has 19 amino acids. The trim removed 0 bases at V and 5 bases at J, leaving 14 bases unmatched. The CDR3 here is CSVEDRRLAGGPKVETQYF. The CDR3, as DNA: TGCAGCGTTGAAGATCGACGACTAGCGGGAGGGCCGAAGGTGGAGACCCAGTACTTC.

This clonotype has a count of ten or more. V usage is TRBV7-8 and J usage is TRBJ2-7; TRBD1 matches at 9 bases. V was pared by 5 bases and J by 12 bases, with 11 bases of the junction left unmatched. The CDR3 is made up of 13 amino acids. CDR1 is SGHVS and CDR2 is FQNEAQ in the germline V gene. The chain's CDR3 is CASSPSRDRDRYF. The CDR3 nucleotides are TGTGCCAGCAGCCCGTCCCGGGACAGGGATCGGTACTTC.

This clonotype has at least ten counts. V gene TRBV29-1 combines with J gene TRBJ2-7; tentatively, D is TRBD1 or TRBD2 (5 bases each). V lost 5 bases and J 2 bases, leaving 10 bases between the germline ends. The germline gives CDR1 SQVTM, CDR2 ANQGSEA. This CDR3 region has 12 residues. CDR3 amino acids: CSVPGPAYEQYF. CDR3 DNA sequence: TGCAGCGTTCCGGGACCGGCCTACGAGCAGTACTTC.

This clonotype showed up many times. The chain employs TRBV4-3 and TRBJ1-3, with D possibly being TRBD1 (5 bases). Germline V gives CDR1 LGHNA, CDR2 YSLEER. V was pared by 4 bases and J by 3 bases, with 13 bases between. The CDR3 totals 15 residues. The CDR3 loop reads CASSRGSGGGNTIYF. For the CDR3, the DNA is TGCGCCAGCAGCCGAGGTTCGGGGGGTGGAAACACCATATATTTT.

The chain carries TRBV20-1 and TRBJ2-4; D remains ambiguous. The germline V gene has CDR1 DFQATT and CDR2 SNEGSKA (reference sequence). The CDR3 has 15 amino acids. Deletions cut 3 bases from V and 0 bases from J, with 12 bases between. CDR3 nucleotides: TGCAGTGCTAGCGGGCCCCTATTAGCCAAAAACATTCAGTACTTC. The encoded protein is CSASGPLLAKNIQYF.

This clonotype was observed at least ten times. The V and J genes are TRBV18 and TRBJ2-3; D uncertain. The CDR3 is 15 residues long. The V gene's germline CDR1 is KGHSH and CDR2 LQKENI. Deletions cut 1 base from V and 0 bases from J, with 8 bases between. The CDR3 bases are TGTGCCAGCTCACCACTTAAGGGAAGCACAGATACGCAGTATTTT. Translated: CASSPLKGSTDTQYF.

This chain connects TRBV4-2 to TRBJ1-1; no clear D. The CDR3 is 15 residues long. The ends were cut back, 2 bases at V and 1 base at J, with 11 bases in the middle. Germline V CDR1 and CDR2: LGHNA, YNFKEQ. The CDR3 nucleotides read TGTGCCAGCAGCCAAACCCAGAGGGAGAACACTGAAGCTTTCTTT. It codes for CASSQTQRENTEAFF.

This clonotype appeared many times. The V call is TRBV20-1, the J call TRBJ1-1; TRBD1 aligns across 7 bases. This CDR3 is built from 15 residues. Trimming removed 1 base from V and 7 bases from J; junction bases left unmatched: 12. The germline V gene has CDR1 DFQATT and CDR2 SNEGSKA (reference sequence). The CDR3 DNA sequence: TGCAGTGCTAGAGGAGGGGGACAGACCCGCAGTGAAGCTTTCTTT. Encoded protein: CSARGGGQTRSEAFF.

There are many counts of this clonotype. This chain joins TRBV28 and TRBJ1-5, with D uncertain. The CDR3 consists of 15 residues. The V gene lost 2 bases and the J gene lost 3 bases, with 11 bases spanning the gap. CDR1 is MDHEN and CDR2 is SYDVKM in the germline V gene. For the CDR3, the DNA is TGTGCCAGCAGTTTACCGGGGTCTTTCAATCAGCCCCAGCATTTT. This sequence encodes CASSLPGSFNQPQHF.

This clonotype has at least ten counts. This rearrangement joins TRBV6-6 to TRBJ1-4, with TRBD1 as a possible D gene (5 bases). The germline V and J ends were trimmed by 2 bases and 3 bases, with 7 bases remaining between them. In germline, CDR1 is MNHNY, CDR2 SVGAGI (reference sequence). The CDR3 extends over 14 amino acids. The CDR3 DNA follows: TGTGCCAGCAGTTACGGGGGGTCTAATGAAAAACTGTTTTTT. This codes for CASSYGGSNEKLFF.

This clonotype has at least ten counts. This CDR3 is CASSPRQGIGEAFF. The CDR3 bases are TGTGCCAGCAGCCCCCGACAGGGGATTGGTGAAGCTTTCTTT. J is TRBJ1-1 and V is TRBV7-2, with 8 bases fitting TRBD1. V lost 5 bases to trimming and J lost 7 bases; unmatched junction nucleotides: 9. CDR1 is SGHTA, CDR2 FQGNSA, per germline. This CDR3 spans 14 amino acids. The variable domain in full, completed from reference TRBV7-2 and TRBJ1-1, reads GAGVSQSPSNKVTEKGKDVELRCDPISGHTALYWYRQSLGQGLEFLIYFQGNSAPDKSGLPSDRFSAERTGGSVSTLTIQRTQQEDSAVYLCASSPRQGIGEAFFGQGTRLTVV.

This clonotype was detected ten times or more. The rearrangement uses TRBV7-2 and TRBJ2-3; D possibly corresponds to TRBD2 (6 bases). The CDR3 is made up of 15 amino acids. The germline CDR1 and CDR2 sequences are SGHTA and FQGNSA. V lost 5 bases and J 1 base, leaving 13 bases between the germline ends. Here the CDR3 reads CASSVGPGGTDTQYF. The CDR3 coding sequence is TGTGCCAGCAGCGTGGGGCCGGGAGGCACAGATACGCAGTATTTT.

This clonotype was observed many times. V usage is TRBV5-1 and J usage is TRBJ2-2, with D possibly being TRBD1 or TRBD2 (5 bases each). The CDR3 runs to 16 residues. Per germline, CDR1 SGHRS and CDR2 YFSETQ. V dropped 0 bases and J dropped 5 bases, with 14 bases sitting between them. The CDR3 sequence: CASSLDGGPGTGELFF. For the CDR3, the DNA is TGCGCCAGCAGCTTGGATGGGGGTCCTGGTACCGGGGAGCTGTTTTTT.